This T cell receptor (beta chain) comes out of a study of monozygotic twins with inflammatory bowel disease. Study observations and caveats: Healthy co-twins exceeded IBD patients in TCRbeta diversity as measured by inverse Simpson. Possibly reflecting limited power, no difference in repertoire similarity was found between concordant and discordant twins.

Every TCR library consumed about 3,800 ng of total RNA. TCRdb reanalyzed the 5' RACE reads, giving one entry per CDR3 protein sequence and no DNA. In all, the sample yields about 450,000 distinct CDR3 sequences. A word on this clonotype: The antigen remains unidentified.

This CDR3 is built from 12 residues. Germline V gene data show CDR1 as SQVTM and CDR2 as ANQGSEA. The receptor was isolated from a human donor with ulcerative colitis or Crohn's disease, or a healthy co-twin of an affected twin (not recorded which). The rearrangement uses TRBV29-1 and TRBJ2-7. Sequencing was performed on blood. CDR3 in amino acids: CSVGRSSYEQYF.